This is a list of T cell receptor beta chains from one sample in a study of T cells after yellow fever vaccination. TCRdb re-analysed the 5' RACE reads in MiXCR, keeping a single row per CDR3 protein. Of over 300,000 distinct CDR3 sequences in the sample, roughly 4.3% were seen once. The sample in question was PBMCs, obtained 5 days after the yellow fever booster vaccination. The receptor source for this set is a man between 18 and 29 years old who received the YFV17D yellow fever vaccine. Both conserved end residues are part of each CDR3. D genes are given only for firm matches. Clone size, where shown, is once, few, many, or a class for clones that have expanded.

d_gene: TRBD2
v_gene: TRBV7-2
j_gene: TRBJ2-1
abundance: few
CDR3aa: CASRRTSGGAVFF
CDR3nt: TGTGCCAGCAGAAGGACTAGCGGGGGGGCCGTGTTCTTC

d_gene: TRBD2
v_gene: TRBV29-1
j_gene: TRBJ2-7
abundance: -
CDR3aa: CSVESPGRGGCEQYF
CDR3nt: TGCAGCGTTGAATCCCCTGGGCGGGGGGGTTGCGAGCAGTACTTC

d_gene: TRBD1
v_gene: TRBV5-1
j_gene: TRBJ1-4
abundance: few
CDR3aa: CASSFGTGEEKLFF
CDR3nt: TGCGCCAGCAGCTTTGGAACAGGGGAAGAAAAACTGTTTTTT

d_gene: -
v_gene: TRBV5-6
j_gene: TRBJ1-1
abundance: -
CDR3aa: CASSRLDNMNTEAFF
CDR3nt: TGTGCCAGCAGCCGTCTGGACAATATGAACACTGAAGCTTTCTTT

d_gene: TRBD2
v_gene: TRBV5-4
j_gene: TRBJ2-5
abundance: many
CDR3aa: CASSSGTSGDGGRVETQYF
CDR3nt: TGTGCCAGCAGCTCCGGGACTAGCGGGGATGGTGGCCGGGTGGAGACCCAGTACTTC

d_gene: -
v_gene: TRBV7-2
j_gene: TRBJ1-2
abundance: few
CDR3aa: CASSFSQNRAYTF
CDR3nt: TGTGCCAGCAGCTTTTCCCAAAACAGGGCCTACACCTTC

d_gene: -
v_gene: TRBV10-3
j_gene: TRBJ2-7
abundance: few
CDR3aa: CAISDLEKQYEQYF
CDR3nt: TGTGCCATCAGTGATCTAGAGAAGCAGTACGAGCAGTACTTC

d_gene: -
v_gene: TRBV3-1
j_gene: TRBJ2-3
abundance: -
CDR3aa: CASSQDRGTVRTDTQYF
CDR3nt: TGTGCCAGCAGCCAAGATCGGGGGACAGTACGCACAGATACGCAGTATTTT

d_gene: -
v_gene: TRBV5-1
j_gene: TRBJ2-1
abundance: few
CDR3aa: CASSLRNGGSYNEQFF
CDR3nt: TGCGCCAGCAGCTTACGGAACGGGGGCTCCTACAATGAGCAGTTCTTC

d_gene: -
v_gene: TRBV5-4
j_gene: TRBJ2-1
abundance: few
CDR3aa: CASSFWIDNEQFF
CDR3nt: TGTGCCAGCAGCTTCTGGATAGACAATGAGCAGTTCTTC

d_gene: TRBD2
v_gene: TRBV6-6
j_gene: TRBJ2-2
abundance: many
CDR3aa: CASSYLGLAGGFYTGELFF
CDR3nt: TGTGCCAGCAGTTACCTGGGGCTAGCGGGGGGCTTTTACACCGGGGAGCTGTTTTTT

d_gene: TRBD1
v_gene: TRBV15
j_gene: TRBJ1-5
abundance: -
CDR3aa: CATSRGSGTGGSQPQHF
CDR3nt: TGTGCCACCAGCAGAGGATCCGGGACAGGGGGCTCTCAGCCCCAGCATTTT

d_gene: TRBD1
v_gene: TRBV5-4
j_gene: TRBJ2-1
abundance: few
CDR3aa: CASSGPGTGLYNEQFF
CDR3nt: TGTGCCAGCAGCGGGCCCGGGACAGGGCTCTACAATGAGCAGTTCTTC

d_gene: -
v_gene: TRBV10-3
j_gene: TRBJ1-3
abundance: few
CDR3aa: CAISSEPGNTIYF
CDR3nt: TGTGCCATCAGCTCGGAACCTGGAAACACCATATATTTT

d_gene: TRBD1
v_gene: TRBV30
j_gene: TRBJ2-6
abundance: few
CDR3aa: CAWGDRLYSGANVLTF
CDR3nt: TGTGCCTGGGGGGACAGGTTATACTCTGGGGCCAACGTCCTGACTTTC

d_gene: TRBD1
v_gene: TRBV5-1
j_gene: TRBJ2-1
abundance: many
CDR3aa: CASSSGTGAYNEQFF
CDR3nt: TGCGCCAGCAGCTCCGGGACAGGGGCCTACAATGAGCAGTTCTTC

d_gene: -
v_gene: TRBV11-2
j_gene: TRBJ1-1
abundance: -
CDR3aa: CASSRGQERNTEAFF
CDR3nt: TGTGCCAGCAGCCGGGGTCAGGAACGGAACACTGAAGCTTTCTTT

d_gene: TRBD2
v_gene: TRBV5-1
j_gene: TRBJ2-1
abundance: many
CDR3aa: CASSTGGSNEQFF
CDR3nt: TGCGCCAGCAGTACGGGGGGGAGTAATGAGCAGTTCTTC

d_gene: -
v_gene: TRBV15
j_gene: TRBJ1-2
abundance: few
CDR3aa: CATSPREKDGYTF
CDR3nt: TGTGCCACCAGTCCAAGGGAGAAGGATGGCTACACCTTC

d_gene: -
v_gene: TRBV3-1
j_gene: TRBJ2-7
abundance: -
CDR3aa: CASSQTSNSYEQYF
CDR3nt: TGTGCCAGCAGCCAAACTAGTAACAGCTACGAGCAGTACTTC

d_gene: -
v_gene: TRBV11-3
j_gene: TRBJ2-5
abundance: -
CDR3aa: CASSSGSNGETQYF
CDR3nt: TGTGCCAGCAGCTCCGGTTCCAATGGGGAGACCCAGTACTTC

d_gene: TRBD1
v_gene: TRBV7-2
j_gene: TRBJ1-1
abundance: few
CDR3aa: CASSSPGQGALLTTEAFF
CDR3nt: TGTGCCAGCAGCTCGCCGGGACAGGGAGCCTTACTGACCACTGAAGCTTTCTTT

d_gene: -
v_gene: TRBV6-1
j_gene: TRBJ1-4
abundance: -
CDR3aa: CASSPSHTGSIEKLFF
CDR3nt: TGTGCCAGCAGTCCCTCCCATACAGGGAGTATTGAAAAACTGTTTTTT

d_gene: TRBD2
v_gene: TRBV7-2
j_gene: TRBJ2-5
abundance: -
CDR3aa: CASSLSGILGWETQYF
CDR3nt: TGTGCCAGCAGCCTTAGCGGGATCCTGGGTTGGGAGACCCAGTACTTC

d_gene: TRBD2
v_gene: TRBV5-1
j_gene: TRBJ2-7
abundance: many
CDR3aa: CASSALTSGGMKEQYF
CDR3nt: TGCGCCAGCAGCGCTTTAACTAGCGGGGGCATGAAGGAGCAGTACTTC

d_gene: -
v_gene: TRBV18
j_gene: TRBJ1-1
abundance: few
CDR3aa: CASSPSGTFEAFF
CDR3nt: TGTGCCAGCTCGCCCTCAGGGACGTTTGAAGCTTTCTTT

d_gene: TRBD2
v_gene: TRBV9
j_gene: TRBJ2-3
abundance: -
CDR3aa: CASSVESSERGDTQYF
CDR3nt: TGTGCCAGCAGCGTAGAGTCGTCGGAGCGGGGGGATACGCAGTATTTT

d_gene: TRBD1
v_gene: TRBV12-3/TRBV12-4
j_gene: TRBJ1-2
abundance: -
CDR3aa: CASSLGQMGGYTF
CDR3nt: TGTGCCAGCAGTTTGGGACAGATGGGAGGCTACACCTTC

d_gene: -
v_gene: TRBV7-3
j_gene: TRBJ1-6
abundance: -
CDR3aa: CASAYRGNSPLHF
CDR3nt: TGTGCCAGCGCCTATCGAGGGAATTCACCCCTCCACTTT

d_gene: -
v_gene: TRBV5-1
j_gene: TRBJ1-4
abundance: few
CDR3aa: CASSLGHDEKLFF
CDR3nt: TGCGCCAGCAGCTTGGGGCACGACGAAAAACTGTTTTTT

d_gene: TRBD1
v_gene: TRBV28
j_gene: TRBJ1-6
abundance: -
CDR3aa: CASSSKDRRYNSPLHF
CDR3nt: TGTGCCAGCAGTTCTAAGGACAGGAGATACAATTCACCCCTCCACTTT

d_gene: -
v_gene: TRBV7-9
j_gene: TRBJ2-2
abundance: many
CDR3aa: CASSFMRAGELFF
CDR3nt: TGTGCCAGCAGCTTTATGAGGGCCGGGGAGCTGTTTTTT

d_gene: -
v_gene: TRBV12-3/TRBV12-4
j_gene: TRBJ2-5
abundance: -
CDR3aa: CASSVLAEEETQYF
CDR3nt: TGTGCCAGCAGTGTCTTAGCGGAAGAAGAGACCCAGTACTTC

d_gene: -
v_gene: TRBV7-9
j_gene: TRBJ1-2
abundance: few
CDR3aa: CASSLGPAATYGYTF
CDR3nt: TGTGCCAGCAGCTTAGGACCCGCCGCAACATATGGCTACACCTTC

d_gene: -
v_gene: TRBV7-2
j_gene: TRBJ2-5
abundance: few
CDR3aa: CASSLRRAGETQYF
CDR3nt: TGTGCCAGCAGCCTCCGTAGGGCAGGCGAGACCCAGTACTTC

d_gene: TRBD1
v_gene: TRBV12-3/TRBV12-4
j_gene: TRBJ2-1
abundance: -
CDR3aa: CASSLRGQPGNNEQFF
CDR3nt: TGTGCCAGCAGTTTACGGGGACAGCCTGGGAACAATGAGCAGTTCTTC

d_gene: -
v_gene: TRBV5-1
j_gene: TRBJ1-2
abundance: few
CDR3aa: CASSLGPGAVLTF
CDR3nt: TGCGCCAGCAGCTTGGGTCCAGGGGCCGTACTCACCTTC

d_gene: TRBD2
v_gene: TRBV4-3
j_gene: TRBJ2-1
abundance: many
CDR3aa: CASSQDRAGGYNEQFF
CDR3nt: TGCGCCAGCAGCCAAGATCGAGCGGGGGGGTACAATGAGCAGTTCTTC

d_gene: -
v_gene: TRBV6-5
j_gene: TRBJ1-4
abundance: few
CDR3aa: CASSYLTGTTNEKLFF
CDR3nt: TGTGCCAGCAGTTACTTAACCGGGACAACTAATGAAAAACTGTTTTTT

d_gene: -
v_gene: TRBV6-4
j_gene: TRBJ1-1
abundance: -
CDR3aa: CASSVDDKRTEAFF
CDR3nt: TGTGCCAGCAGTGTCGACGACAAAAGGACTGAAGCTTTCTTT

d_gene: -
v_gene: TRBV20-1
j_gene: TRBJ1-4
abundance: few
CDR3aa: CSATEGGSFEKLFF
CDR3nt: TGCAGTGCTACCGAGGGAGGGTCTTTTGAAAAACTGTTTTTT

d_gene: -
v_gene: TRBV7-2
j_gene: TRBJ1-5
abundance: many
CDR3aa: CASSFGSRGNQPQHF
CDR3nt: TGTGCCAGCAGCTTTGGTAGTCGGGGCAATCAGCCCCAGCATTTT

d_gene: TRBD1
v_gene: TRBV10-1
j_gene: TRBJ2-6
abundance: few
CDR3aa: CASSPGTAGANVLTF
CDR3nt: TGCGCCAGCAGCCCAGGGACAGCTGGGGCCAACGTCCTGACTTTC

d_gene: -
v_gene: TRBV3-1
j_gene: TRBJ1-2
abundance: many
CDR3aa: CASSHSWDDVGYTF
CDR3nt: TGTGCCAGCAGCCATTCCTGGGATGACGTTGGCTACACCTTC

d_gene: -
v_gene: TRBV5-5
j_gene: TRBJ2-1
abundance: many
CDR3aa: CASSLRQAHRDNEQFF
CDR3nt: TGTGCCAGCAGCCTAAGACAGGCTCATCGGGACAATGAGCAGTTCTTC

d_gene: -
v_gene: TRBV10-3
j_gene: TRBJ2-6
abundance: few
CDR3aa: CAISEASQGSGANVLTF
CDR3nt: TGTGCCATCAGTGAAGCGTCACAGGGATCTGGGGCCAACGTCCTGACTTTC

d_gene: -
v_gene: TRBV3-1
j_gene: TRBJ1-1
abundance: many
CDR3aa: CASSQVRLTGAEAFF
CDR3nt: TGTGCCAGCAGCCAAGTACGGCTGACGGGCGCTGAAGCTTTCTTT

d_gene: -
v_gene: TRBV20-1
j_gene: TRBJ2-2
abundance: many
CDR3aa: CSARTTLGTGELFF
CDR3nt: TGCAGTGCTAGAACTACGCTAGGGACCGGGGAGCTGTTTTTT

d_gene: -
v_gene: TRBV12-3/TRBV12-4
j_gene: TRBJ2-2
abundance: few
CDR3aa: CASSAGHLNTGELFF
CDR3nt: TGTGCCAGCAGCGCGGGACACCTTAACACCGGGGAGCTGTTTTTT

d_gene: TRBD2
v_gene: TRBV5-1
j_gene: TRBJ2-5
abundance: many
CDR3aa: CASTGGGAWQETQYF
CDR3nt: TGCGCCAGCACGGGCGGGGGGGCTTGGCAAGAGACCCAGTACTTC

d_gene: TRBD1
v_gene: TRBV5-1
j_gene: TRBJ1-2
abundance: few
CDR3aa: CASSSTGADNYGYTF
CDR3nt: TGCGCCAGCAGCTCAACAGGGGCGGATAACTATGGCTACACCTTC

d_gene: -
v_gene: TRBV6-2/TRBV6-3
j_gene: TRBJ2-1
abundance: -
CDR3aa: CASSYYIGYNEQFF
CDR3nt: TGTGCCAGCAGTTACTATATCGGTTACAATGAGCAGTTCTTC

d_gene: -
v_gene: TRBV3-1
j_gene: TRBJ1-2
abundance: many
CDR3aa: CASSQERQSYGYTF
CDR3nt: TGTGCCAGCAGCCAAGAGAGACAGAGCTATGGCTACACCTTC

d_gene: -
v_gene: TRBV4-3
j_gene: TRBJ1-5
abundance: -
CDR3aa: CASQDLVLGQPQHF
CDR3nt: TGCGCCAGCCAAGATCTCGTACTAGGTCAGCCCCAGCATTTT

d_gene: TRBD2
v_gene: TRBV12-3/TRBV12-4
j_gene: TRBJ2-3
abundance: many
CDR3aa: CASSHLAGGTDTQYF
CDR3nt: TGTGCCAGCAGTCATCTAGCGGGGGGGACAGATACGCAGTATTTT